These 10 T cell receptor beta chains originate from one sample sequenced in a study of cytotoxic CD8 clonotypes in ibrutinib-treated CLL. Here immunoSEQ multiplex PCR was the method, and the copy in TCRdb shows in-frame clones only, minus some. The table has 35,000 to 40,000 clones, 70% to 80% seen once. The source was PBMCs, collected at disease progression, from a patient treated with ibrutinib. The source is a human donor with chronic lymphocytic leukemia.

This chain connects TRBV5-8 to TRBJ1-1; a possible D gene is TRBD1 (5 bases). The CDR3 has 14 amino acids. Between the trimmed V and J ends, which lost 5 bases and 6 bases, there was a span of 17 bases. CDR1 is SGHTS and CDR2 is YDEGEE in the germline V gene. CDR3 residues: CASSPPGRSAEAFF. The CDR3 nucleotides read TGTGCCAGCAGTCCCCCAGGGCGAAGCGCTGAAGCTTTCTTT.

CDR3 nucleotides: TGTGCCAGCAGCATACGACCGACAGGGACTAATTCACCCCTCCACTTT. Protein sequence: CASSIRPTGTNSPLHF. This chain links TRBV5-6 with TRBJ1-6; 7 bases are a match to TRBD1. CDR1 SGHDT and CDR2 YYEEEE come from the germline V gene. V trimming: 4 bases; J trimming: 6 bases; junction bases outside the gene matches: 10. There are 16 residues in the CDR3.

The chain recombines TRBV19 with TRBJ2-7; the match to TRBD1 covers 7 bases. The germline V gene has CDR1 LNHDA and CDR2 SQIVND (reference sequence). The CDR3 totals 15 residues. V gave up 2 bases and J gave up 0 bases; unmatched junction bases: 4. The CDR3: CASSIHRDSSYEQYF. The CDR3 DNA reads TGTGCCAGTAGTATACATCGGGACAGCTCCTACGAGCAGTACTTC.

The chain combines TRBV6-1 with TRBJ2-7; unclear D gene. CDR1 is MNHNS and CDR2 is SASEGT in the germline V gene. The CDR3 is 14 residues long. Trimming stripped 1 base from V and 5 bases from J, with 12 bases between. The CDR3 coding sequence is TGTGCCAGCAGTGAAGAGTCCTTTTACGACGAGCAGTACTTC. This encodes CASSEESFYDEQYF.

The chain employs TRBV10-2 and TRBJ2-7; tentatively, D is TRBD1 (5 bases). From germline, CDR1 is WSHSY and CDR2 SAAADI. The CDR3 is 15 amino acids. The V end lost 2 bases, the J end lost 2 bases, and 13 bases lay between the germline ends. CDR3 in DNA: TGCGCCAGCAGTGAGGGGCAGGGTGATACCTACGAGCAGTACTTC. Translation: CASSEGQGDTYEQYF.

V is TRBV27 and J is TRBJ1-1; no definite D call. Per the germline V gene, CDR1 is MNHEY and CDR2 is SMNVEV (reference sequence). The CDR3 is 13 amino acids. The V gene lost 4 bases and the J gene lost 2 bases, with 8 bases spanning the gap. CDR3: CASSSPFNTEAFF. The CDR3 DNA sequence: TGTGCCAGCAGTTCCCCCTTTAACACTGAAGCTTTCTTT.

About this clone itself: The identical CDR3 is also encoded by other nucleotide sequences in the sample. CDR3 protein: CASSVDGNQPQHF. The DNA of the CDR3 is TGTGCCAGCAGCGTAGATGGCAATCAGCCCCAGCATTTT. The gene calls are TRBV9 and TRBJ1-5; D is unresolved. The CDR3 is made up of 13 amino acids. The ends were cut back, 0 bases at V and 2 bases at J, with 3 bases in the middle. Germline V CDR1 and CDR2: SGDLS, YYNGEE.

The chain employs TRBV11-2 and TRBJ1-5, with D uncertain. CDR1 is SGHAT, CDR2 FQNNGV, per germline. The V and J ends lost 0 bases and 7 bases respectively, with 7 bases between them. This CDR3 spans 13 amino acids. In DNA, the CDR3 is TGTGCCAGCAGCTTAGATCTTTTACAGCCCCAGCATTTT. Translation gives CASSLDLLQPQHF. Drawing the rest from reference TRBV11-2 and TRBJ1-5, the complete variable domain is EAGVAQSPRYKIIEKRQSVAFWCNPISGHATLYWYQQILGQGPKLLIQFQNNGVVDDSQLPKDRFSAERLKGVDSTLKIQPAKLEDSAVYLCASSLDLLQPQHFGDGTRLSIL.

The V gene is TRBV2, the J gene TRBJ2-7; 7 nucleotides align to TRBD2. The ends lost 5 bases at V and 1 base at J; junction bases unmatched: 8. CDR3 length: 15 amino acids. Per germline, CDR1 SNHLY and CDR2 FYNNEI. The CDR3 region has the DNA TGTGCCAGCAGTCCGCGTTTCGGGGGGTCCTACGAGCAGTACTTC. Translation gives CASSPRFGGSYEQYF.

V is TRBV2 and J is TRBJ2-7; 7 bases map to TRBD2. With V trimmed by 4 bases and J by 10 bases, 10 bases remained unmatched. In germline, CDR1 is SNHLY, CDR2 FYNNEI. The CDR3 is made up of 13 amino acids. CDR3 DNA: TGTGCCAGCAGTGCGGAGGGAGGGAAGAGACAGTACTTC. Its translation: CASSAEGGKRQYF. Filled out from reference TRBV2 and TRBJ2-7, the complete variable domain reads EPEVTQTPSHQVTQMGQEVILRCVPISNHLYFYWYRQILGQKVEFLVSFYNNEISEKSEIFDDQFSVERPDGSNFTLKIRSTKLEDSAMYFCASSAEGGKRQYFGPGTRLTVT.